This TCR beta chain originates from a study of control samples from healthy donors and cancer patients. This CDR3 comprises 18 residues. From germline, CDR1 is SGHVS and CDR2 FQNEAQ. Germline trimming cut 1 base from V and 0 bases from J; bases unmatched to any gene: 8. TCRdb's copy holds only in-frame clones and misses some; the assay was immunoSEQ multiplex PCR. The profile covers roughly 130,000 clones, with 90% appearing a single time and 2.5% taken by the ten largest. The sequenced sample consisted of blood. The V call is TRBV7-8, the J call TRBJ2-1; 8 bases are shared with TRBD2. The TCR was taken from a man between 18 and 29 years old in good health. The CDR3 coding sequence is TGTGCCAGCAGCTTAGGCCTAGCGGGCTATAGCTCCTACAATGAGCAGTTCTTC. This codes for CASSLGLAGYSSYNEQFF. The complete variable domain, with remaining parts taken from reference TRBV7-8 and TRBJ2-1, reads GAGVSQSPRYKVAKRGQDVALRCDPISGHVSLFWYQQALGQGPEFLTYFQNEAQLDKSGLPSDRFFAERPEGSVSTLKIQRTQQEDSAVYLCASSLGLAGYSSYNEQFFGPGTRLTVL.